These 10 T cell receptor beta chains originate from one sample sequenced in a study of cytomegalovirus exposure and HLA in healthy donors. The PCR made use of 60 Vbeta and 13 Jbeta primers. Produced via immunoSEQ multiplex PCR; TCRdb's table is partial and in-frame only. Of 90,000 to 150,000 clones listed, about 80% are singletons. Sequencing used PBMCs. All receptors derive from a woman between 18 and 29 years old in good health and CMV-seronegative.

This chain uses TRBV5-1 with TRBJ1-1, with D possibly TRBD1 on 6 matching bases. Germline values: CDR1 SGHRS, CDR2 YFSETQ. V lost 0 bases to trimming and J lost 5 bases, with 14 bases between them. CDR3 length: 15 amino acids. As DNA, the CDR3 is TGCGCCAGCAGCTTGGAGGGTCGGGGGGCGACTGAAGCTTTCTTT. Its translation: CASSLEGRGATEAFF.

This chain links TRBV19 with TRBJ2-2; TRBD2 matches at 7 bases. Germline-derived CDR1 and CDR2 are LNHDA and SQIVND (reference sequence). V shed 7 bases and J 6 bases; nucleotides not matched to a gene: 8. The CDR3 length is 14 residues. The CDR3 DNA reads TGTGCCAGTACCCTAGCGGCCTGGGCCGGGGAGCTGTTTTTT. Translating it yields CASTLAAWAGELFF.

The gene calls are TRBV6-6 and TRBJ1-1, with D perhaps matching TRBD1 (6 bases). With 6 bases removed from V and 3 bases from J, the gap between germline ends came to 11 bases. The CDR3 length is 13 residues. Germline V lookup: CDR1 MNHNY, CDR2 SVGAGI (reference sequence). The CDR3 region has the DNA TGTGCCAGCAGCCCAAACAGGGACACTGAAGCTTTCTTT. It translates to CASSPNRDTEAFF.

This clone appeared a single time. The chain carries TRBV6-5 and TRBJ1-5; possible D gene TRBD1, 6 bases. V was pared by 5 bases and J by 6 bases, with 14 bases between. The CDR3 has 14 amino acids. Germline V gene sequence: CDR1 MNHEY, CDR2 SVGAGI. CDR3 DNA: TGTGCCAGCAGTCGACAGGCGGCAGGTCAGCCCCAGCATTTT. Amino acid sequence: CASSRQAAGQPQHF.

The chain links TRBV21-1 to TRBJ2-2; the table assigns TRBD1, which was not confirmed against the DNA. TRBV21-1 represents a pseudogene. The CDR3 is 16 residues long. The CDR3 DNA reads as TGTGCCAGCAGCAGTTGGGACAGGGGGATCGCCGGGGAGCTGTTTTTT. As protein: CASSSWDRGIAGELFF.

The chain links TRBV2 to TRBJ1-4, with D unclear. The CDR3 totals 10 residues. Trimming took off 10 bases at V and 13 bases at J, with 13 bases between the two ends. CDR1 SNHLY and CDR2 FYNNEI come from the germline V gene. The CDR3 region has the DNA TGTGCCACTGGTGCGGAGATACTGTTTTTT. Translating gives CATGAEILFF.

The CDR3 here is CASSMQGRSNQPQHF. Written as DNA, the CDR3 is TGTGCCAGTAGTATGCAGGGGCGCAGCAATCAGCCCCAGCATTTT. This sequence joins TRBV19 and TRBJ1-5; D might be TRBD1 (6 bases). V dropped 3 bases and J dropped 1 base, with 10 bases sitting between them. Germline-derived CDR1 and CDR2 are LNHDA and SQIVND (reference sequence). The CDR3 contains 15 residues.

The V gene is TRBV5-1, the J gene TRBJ1-1; 7 bases are a match to TRBD1. CDR1 is SGHRS and CDR2 is YFSETQ in the germline V gene. The V segment lost 3 bases and the J segment 1 base; nucleotides outside the gene matches: 3. The length of the CDR3 is 14 residues. This chain's CDR3 is CASSSGQTNTEAFF. The CDR3 DNA follows: TGCGCCAGCAGCTCGGGACAGACGAACACTGAAGCTTTCTTT.

The chain is built from TRBV7-9 and TRBJ1-1; D remains ambiguous. The CDR3 is 12 residues long. Trimming pared 4 bases from V and 7 bases from J, leaving 10 bases between. Germline CDR1 SEHNR, CDR2 FQNEAQ (reference sequence). CDR3 residues: CASSSKSSEAFF. In DNA form, the CDR3 reads TGTGCCAGCAGCTCAAAGTCGAGTGAAGCTTTCTTT.

The chain employs TRBV7-8 and TRBJ1-1; D perhaps matches TRBD1 (6 bases). The CDR3 has 13 amino acids. The V gene lost 5 bases and the J gene lost 4 bases, with 11 bases spanning the gap. The V gene's germline CDR1 is SGHVS and CDR2 FQNEAQ. CDR3 loop: CASSSRQATEAFF. Written as DNA, the CDR3 is TGTGCCAGCAGCAGCCGACAGGCCACTGAAGCTTTCTTT.